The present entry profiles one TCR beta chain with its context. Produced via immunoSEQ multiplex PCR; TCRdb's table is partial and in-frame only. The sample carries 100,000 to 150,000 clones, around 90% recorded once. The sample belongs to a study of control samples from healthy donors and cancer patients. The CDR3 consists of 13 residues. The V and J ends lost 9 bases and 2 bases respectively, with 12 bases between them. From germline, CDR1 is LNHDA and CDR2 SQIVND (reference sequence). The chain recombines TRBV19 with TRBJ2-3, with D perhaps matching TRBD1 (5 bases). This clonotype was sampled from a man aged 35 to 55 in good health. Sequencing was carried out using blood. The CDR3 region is CARTASITDTQYF. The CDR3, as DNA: TGTGCCAGGACAGCCTCTATCACAGATACGCAGTATTTT.